Presented here are 12 T cell receptor beta chains from one specimen sequenced in a study of T cells after yellow fever vaccination. One entry per CDR3 protein results from TCRdb running MiXCR on the 5' RACE reads. The table includes hundreds of thousands of distinct CDR3 sequences, 3.6% detected once. Sequencing was performed on PBMCs, taken on the day of the yellow fever booster vaccination. The receptors shown here come from a man aged 18 to 35 who received the YFV17D yellow fever vaccine.

V usage is TRBV4-2 and J usage is TRBJ1-1, with unresolved D. The germline V gene has CDR1 LGHNA and CDR2 YNFKEQ. Trimming shortened V by 4 bases and J by 0 bases, and 12 bases separated the two germline ends. The CDR3 spans 15 residues. CDR3 sequence: CASSPEWGMNTEAFF. The CDR3, as DNA: TGTGCCAGCAGCCCAGAATGGGGAATGAACACTGAAGCTTTCTTT.

This clonotype was seen only a few times. The chain recombines TRBV5-1 with TRBJ2-3, with D tentatively TRBD2 (6 bases). There are 16 residues in the CDR3. Per germline, CDR1 SGHRS and CDR2 YFSETQ. V lost 0 bases to trimming and J lost 6 bases, with 17 bases between them. CDR3 nucleotides: TGCGCCAGCAGCTTGGCCGATGTACTAGCCTTTGATACGCAGTATTTT. As protein: CASSLADVLAFDTQYF.

This clonotype occurred a few times. The chain employs TRBV7-9 and TRBJ2-5; D is possibly TRBD2 (5 bases). V shed 1 base and J shed 5 bases, with 17 bases lying between them. CDR3 length: 16 residues. Germline V gene data show CDR1 as SEHNR and CDR2 as FQNEAQ (reference sequence). The CDR3 coding sequence is TGTGCCAGCAGCTTAGAAGGTATCGGGGTCGTCGAGACCCAGTACTTC. It translates to CASSLEGIGVVETQYF.

The sample holds many counts of this clonotype. The chain is built from TRBV28 and TRBJ2-7; 9 bases map to TRBD1. Looked up from germline, CDR1 is MDHEN and CDR2 is SYDVKM. The J segment lost 4 bases and the V segment lost 6 bases, leaving 16 bases of the junction unmatched. This CDR3 comprises 17 residues. CDR3 sequence reads: CASRSGTGWCRAYEQYV. DNA of the CDR3: TGTGCCAGCAGATCCGGGACAGGGTGGTGCCGGGCGTACGAGCAGTACGTC.

This clonotype came up many times. The chain employs TRBV4-3 and TRBJ2-5, with TRBD1 matching 11 bases. J lost 6 bases, V lost 0 bases, and 9 bases had no gene match. CDR1 and CDR2 from the germline V gene are LGHNA and YSLEER. The length of the CDR3 is 17 residues. The CDR3 bases are TGCGCCAGCAGCCAAGATAGCGGGACAGGGGGTTTGCAGACCCAGTACTTC. Its translation: CASSQDSGTGGLQTQYF.

This clonotype has just a few counts. This chain uses TRBV24-1 with TRBJ1-1; D is uncertain. The ends were cut back, 4 bases at V and 6 bases at J, with 11 bases in the middle. CDR3 length: 13 amino acids. In germline, CDR1 is KGHDR, CDR2 SFDVKD. CDR3 bases: TGTGCCACCAGTGACCGGGCTGGAGCTGAAGCTTTCTTT. This sequence encodes CATSDRAGAEAFF.

In this sample, this clonotype turned up many times. The chain combines TRBV7-9 with TRBJ2-1, with D possibly matching TRBD2 (6 bases). The V and J ends lost 3 bases and 3 bases respectively, with 12 bases between them. Per germline, CDR1 SEHNR and CDR2 FQNEAQ (reference sequence). The CDR3 is made up of 15 amino acids. CDR3 nucleotides: TGTGCCAGCAGCTTGCGGGATCGAGTCTACAATGAGCAGTTCTTC. This gives the protein CASSLRDRVYNEQFF.

This clonotype was observed at least ten times. The chain uses TRBV7-6 and TRBJ1-2; D gene ambiguous. Germline CDR1 is SGHVS and CDR2 is FNYEAQ. Trimming pared 5 bases from V and 3 bases from J, leaving 13 bases between. CDR3 length: 14 amino acids. In DNA form, the CDR3 reads TGTGCCAGCAGCCCATCGGCGGGAGACTATGGCTACACCTTC. Amino acid sequence: CASSPSAGDYGYTF.

V gene TRBV14 combines with J gene TRBJ1-3; possible D gene TRBD1, 5 bases. Per germline, CDR1 SGHDN and CDR2 FVKESK. CDR3 size: 15 residues. V was pared by 4 bases and J by 5 bases, with 15 bases between. The CDR3 DNA reads as TGTGCCAGCAGCCTAGGACACGTCGGACGAAACACCATATATTTT. Amino acids: CASSLGHVGRNTIYF.

This clonotype was counted only a few times. The chain uses TRBV6-2 or TRBV6-3 and TRBJ2-5; TRBD1 matches at 9 bases. Germline CDR1 and CDR2: MNHEY and SVGEGT. The CDR3 contains 16 residues. Trimming removed 6 bases from V and 5 bases from J; junction bases left unmatched: 13. The CDR3 loop is CASRTRRQGVTETQYF. The CDR3 bases are TGTGCCAGCAGGACACGTCGACAGGGGGTAACGGAGACCCAGTACTTC.

Many counts were recorded for this clonotype. V is TRBV4-2 and J is TRBJ2-7; 8 positions match TRBD2. V shed 0 bases, J shed 0 bases, and the junction held 4 bases outside the gene matches. Looked up from germline, CDR1 is LGHNA and CDR2 is YNFKEQ. This CDR3 has 16 amino acids. Written as DNA, the CDR3 is TGTGCCAGCAGCCAAGATCTGGCGGGGGGCTCCTACGAGCAGTACTTC. Translating gives CASSQDLAGGSYEQYF.

This chain joins TRBV11-1 and TRBJ1-2, with 8 nucleotides matching TRBD1. Germline-derived CDR1 and CDR2 are SGHAT and FQDESV (reference sequence). Trimming cost V 4 bases and J 6 bases; bases outside gene matches: 10. There are 15 residues in the CDR3. The CDR3 loop is CASSSIPTGEDGYTF. In DNA, the CDR3 is TGTGCCAGCAGCTCTATACCGACAGGGGAGGATGGCTACACCTTC.